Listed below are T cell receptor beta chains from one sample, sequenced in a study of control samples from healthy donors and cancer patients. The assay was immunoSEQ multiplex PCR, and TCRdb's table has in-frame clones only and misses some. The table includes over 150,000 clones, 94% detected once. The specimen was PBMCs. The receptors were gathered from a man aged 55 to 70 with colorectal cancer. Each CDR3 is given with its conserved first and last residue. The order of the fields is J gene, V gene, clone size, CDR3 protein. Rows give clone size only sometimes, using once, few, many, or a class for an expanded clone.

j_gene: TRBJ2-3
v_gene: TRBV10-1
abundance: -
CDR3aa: CASSETSGGGTDTQYF

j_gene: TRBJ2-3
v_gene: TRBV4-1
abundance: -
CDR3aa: CASSQPGPPHADTQYF

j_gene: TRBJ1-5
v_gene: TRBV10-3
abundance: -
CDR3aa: CATRDREVNQPQHF

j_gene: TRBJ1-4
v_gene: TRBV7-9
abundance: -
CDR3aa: CASSFASLGNEKLFF

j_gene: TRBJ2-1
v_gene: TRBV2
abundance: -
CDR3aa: CASSDAAGYNEQFF

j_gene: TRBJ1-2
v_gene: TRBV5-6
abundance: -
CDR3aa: CASSATRGYTF

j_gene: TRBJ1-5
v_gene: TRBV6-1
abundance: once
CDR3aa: CASSDTQPQHF

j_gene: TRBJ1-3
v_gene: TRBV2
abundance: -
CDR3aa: CASTLGSGNTIYF

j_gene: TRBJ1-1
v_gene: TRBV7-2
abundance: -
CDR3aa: CASSSVGVNTEAFF

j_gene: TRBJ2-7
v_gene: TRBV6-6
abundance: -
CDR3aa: CASSYPSSSYEQYF

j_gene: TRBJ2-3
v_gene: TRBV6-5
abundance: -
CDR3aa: CASSYSIQDTQYF

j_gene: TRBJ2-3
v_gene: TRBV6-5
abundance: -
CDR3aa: CASSYTGPPDTQYF

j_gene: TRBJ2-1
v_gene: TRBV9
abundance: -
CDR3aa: CASSATRDSRREQFF

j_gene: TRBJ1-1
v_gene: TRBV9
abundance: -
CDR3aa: CASSVNLNTEAFF